The subject of this entry is one T cell receptor beta chain. Its antigen is still unknown. The CDR3 length is 18 residues. The V end lost 0 bases, the J end lost 0 bases, and 15 bases lay between the germline ends. Germline values: CDR1 MGHRA, CDR2 YSYEKL. The record originates from a study of regulatory T cells in long-lasting Graves disease. Study-wide findings and caveats: Persistent Graves' patients showed reduced TCR diversity versus newly diagnosed patients. Gene preferences differed: TRBV28, TRBJ1-2, TRBJ2-5 in persistent cases.

Time point reported: newly diagnosed GD, antithyroid drugs for less than 3 months. PBMCs were the source of the RNA used for TCR sequencing. Both iRepertoire HTBI primers and Arm-PCR of CDR3 regions were used to build the TCR beta libraries. TCRdb re-derived calls from the multiplex PCR reads in MiXCR, one entry per CDR3 protein. The sample lists around 480,000 distinct CDR3 sequences, about 16% occurring once. These data were likewise used in another study, on T cells in Graves' hyperthyroidism and ophthalmopathy.

The genes are TRBV4-1 and TRBJ2-1; no reliable D call. The clonotype originates from a woman aged 35 to 59 with Graves disease. Sequenced here: peripheral blood mononuclear cells (PBMCs), sampled at new diagnosis, from a patient treated with antithyroid drugs. The CDR3, as DNA: TGCGCCAGCAGCCAAGATGCACCCCCACAAAGCTCCTACAATGAGCAGTTCTTC. Residues: CASSQDAPPQSSYNEQFF.